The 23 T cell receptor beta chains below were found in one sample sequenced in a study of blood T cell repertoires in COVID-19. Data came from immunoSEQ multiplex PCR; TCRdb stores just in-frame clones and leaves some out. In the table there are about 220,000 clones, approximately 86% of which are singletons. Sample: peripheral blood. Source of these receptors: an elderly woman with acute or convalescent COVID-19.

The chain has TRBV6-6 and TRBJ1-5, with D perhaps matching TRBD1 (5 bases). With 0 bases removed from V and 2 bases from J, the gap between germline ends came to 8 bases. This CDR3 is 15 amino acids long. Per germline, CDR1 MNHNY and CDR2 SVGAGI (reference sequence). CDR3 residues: CASSYSAGGNQPQHF. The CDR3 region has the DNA TGTGCCAGCAGTTACTCTGCGGGGGGCAATCAGCCCCAGCATTTT.

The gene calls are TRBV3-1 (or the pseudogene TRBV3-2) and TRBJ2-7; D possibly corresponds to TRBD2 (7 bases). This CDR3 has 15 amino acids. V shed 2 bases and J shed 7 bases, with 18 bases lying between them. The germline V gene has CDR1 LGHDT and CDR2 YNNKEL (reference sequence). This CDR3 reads CASSQKTGGQGEQYF. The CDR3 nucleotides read TGTGCCAGCAGCCAAAAAACGGGGGGCCAGGGAGAGCAGTACTTC.

CDR3 DNA: TGTGCCAGCAGCTCTTCCCCTGGTAGGACTGTGGCCAATGAGCAGTTCTTC. It specifies CASSSSPGRTVANEQFF. This chain uses TRBV7-2 with TRBJ2-1, with D possibly TRBD2 on 5 matching bases. CDR3 size: 17 residues. Per the germline V gene, CDR1 is SGHTA and CDR2 is FQGNSA. V was clipped by 4 bases and J by 6 bases, with 22 bases between them.

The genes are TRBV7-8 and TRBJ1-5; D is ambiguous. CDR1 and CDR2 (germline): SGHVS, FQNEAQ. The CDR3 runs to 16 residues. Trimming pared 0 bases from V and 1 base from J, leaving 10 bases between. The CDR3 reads CASSLAGVASNQPQHF. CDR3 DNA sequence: TGTGCCAGCAGCTTAGCGGGAGTAGCAAGCAATCAGCCCCAGCATTTT.

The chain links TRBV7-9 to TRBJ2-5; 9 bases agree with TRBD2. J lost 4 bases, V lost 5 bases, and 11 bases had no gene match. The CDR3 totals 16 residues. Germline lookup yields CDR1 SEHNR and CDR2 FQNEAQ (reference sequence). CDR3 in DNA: TGTGCCAGCAGCCCAAACGGGCGGGGGGGCCGAGAGACCCAGTACTTC. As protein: CASSPNGRGGRETQYF.

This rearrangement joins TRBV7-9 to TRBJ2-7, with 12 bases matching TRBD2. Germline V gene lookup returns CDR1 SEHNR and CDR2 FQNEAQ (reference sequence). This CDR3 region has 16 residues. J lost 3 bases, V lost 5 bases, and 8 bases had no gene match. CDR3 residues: CASSPSGGVRGYEQYF. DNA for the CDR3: TGTGCCAGCAGCCCTAGCGGGGGGGTTCGGGGCTACGAGCAGTACTTC.

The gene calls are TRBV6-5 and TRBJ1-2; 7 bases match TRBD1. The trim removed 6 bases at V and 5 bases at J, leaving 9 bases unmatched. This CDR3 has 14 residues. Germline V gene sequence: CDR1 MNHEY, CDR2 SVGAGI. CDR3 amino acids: CASSPTGQTYGYTF. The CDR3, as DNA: TGTGCCAGCAGCCCCACGGGACAGACGTATGGCTACACCTTC.

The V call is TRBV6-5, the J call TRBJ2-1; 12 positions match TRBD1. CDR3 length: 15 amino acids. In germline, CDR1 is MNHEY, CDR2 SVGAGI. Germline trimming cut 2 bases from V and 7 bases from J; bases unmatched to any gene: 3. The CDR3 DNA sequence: TGTGCCAGCAGTTACGGGACAGGGGGCAGGAATGAGCAGTTCTTC. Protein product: CASSYGTGGRNEQFF.

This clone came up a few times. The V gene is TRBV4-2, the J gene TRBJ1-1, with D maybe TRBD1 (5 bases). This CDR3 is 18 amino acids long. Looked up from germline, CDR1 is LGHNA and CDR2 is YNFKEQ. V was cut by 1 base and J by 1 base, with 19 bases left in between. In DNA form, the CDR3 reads TGTGCCAGCAGCCAAGTCCCCAAAGGGCAGGGAAAGAACACTGAAGCTTTCTTT. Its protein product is CASSQVPKGQGKNTEAFF.

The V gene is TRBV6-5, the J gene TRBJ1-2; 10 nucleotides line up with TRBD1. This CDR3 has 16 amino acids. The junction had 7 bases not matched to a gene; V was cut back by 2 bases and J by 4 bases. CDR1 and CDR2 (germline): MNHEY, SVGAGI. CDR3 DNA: TGTGCCAGCAGTTACGCACGGACAGGGGGGAGCTATGGCTACACCTTC. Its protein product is CASSYARTGGSYGYTF.

The CDR3, as DNA: TGTGCCAGCAGCTTGAAAAGCCTATACCAAGGGGTTTGGCAGCCCCAGCATTTT. Amino acids: CASSLKSLYQGVWQPQHF. The chain is built from TRBV7-6 and TRBJ1-5; D is perhaps TRBD1 (5 bases). Germline V gene data show CDR1 as SGHVS and CDR2 as FNYEAQ. V was trimmed by 3 bases and J by 7 bases, leaving 25 bases between them. This CDR3 region has 18 residues.

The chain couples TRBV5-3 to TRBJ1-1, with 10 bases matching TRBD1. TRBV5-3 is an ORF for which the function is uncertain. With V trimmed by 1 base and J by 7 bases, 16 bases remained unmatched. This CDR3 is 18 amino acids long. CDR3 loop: CARSLSDTGTGVVVEAFF. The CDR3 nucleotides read TGTGCCAGAAGCTTGAGTGACACCGGGACAGGGGTCGTAGTTGAAGCTTTCTTT.

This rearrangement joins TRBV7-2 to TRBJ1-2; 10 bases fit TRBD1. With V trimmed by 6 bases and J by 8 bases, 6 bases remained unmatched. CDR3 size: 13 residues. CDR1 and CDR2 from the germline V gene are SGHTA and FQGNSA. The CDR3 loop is CASSQTGGLGYTF. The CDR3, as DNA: TGTGCCAGCAGTCAGACAGGGGGCCTGGGCTACACCTTC.

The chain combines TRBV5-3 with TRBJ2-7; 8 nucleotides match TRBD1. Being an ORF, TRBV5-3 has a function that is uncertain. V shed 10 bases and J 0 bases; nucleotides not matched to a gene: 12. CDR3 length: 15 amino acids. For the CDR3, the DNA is TGTGCCCTTCCACGGCCGGGGACAGGCTCCTACGAGCAGTACTTC. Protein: CALPRPGTGSYEQYF.

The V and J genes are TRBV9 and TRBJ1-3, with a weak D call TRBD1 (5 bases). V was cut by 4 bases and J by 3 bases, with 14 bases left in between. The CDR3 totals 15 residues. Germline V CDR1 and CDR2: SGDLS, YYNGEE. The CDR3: CASSPGRGNGNTIYF. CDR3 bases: TGTGCCAGCAGCCCCGGAAGGGGCAATGGAAACACCATATATTTT.

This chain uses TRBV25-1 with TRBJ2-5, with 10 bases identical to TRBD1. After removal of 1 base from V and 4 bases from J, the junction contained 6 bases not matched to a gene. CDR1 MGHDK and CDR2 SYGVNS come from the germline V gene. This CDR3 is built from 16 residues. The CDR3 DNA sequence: TGTGCCAGCAGTGAATTAGGGGGACAGGGGCGAGAGACCCAGTACTTC. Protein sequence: CASSELGGQGRETQYF.

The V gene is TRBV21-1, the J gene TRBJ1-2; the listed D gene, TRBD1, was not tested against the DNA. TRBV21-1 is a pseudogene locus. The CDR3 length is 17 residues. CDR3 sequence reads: CASSKGQTRDLNYGYTF. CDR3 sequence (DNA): TGTGCCAGCAGCAAAGGACAGACCAGGGATCTTAACTATGGCTACACCTTC.

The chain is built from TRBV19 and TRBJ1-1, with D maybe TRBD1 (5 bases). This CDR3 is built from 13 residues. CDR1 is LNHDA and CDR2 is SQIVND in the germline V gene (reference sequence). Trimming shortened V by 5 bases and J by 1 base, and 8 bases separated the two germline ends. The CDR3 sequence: CASSVTENTEAFF. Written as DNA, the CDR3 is TGTGCCAGTAGTGTGACAGAGAACACTGAAGCTTTCTTT.

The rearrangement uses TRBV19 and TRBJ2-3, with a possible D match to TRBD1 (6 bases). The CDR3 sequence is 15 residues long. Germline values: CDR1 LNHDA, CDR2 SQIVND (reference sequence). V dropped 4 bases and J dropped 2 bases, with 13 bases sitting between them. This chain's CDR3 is CASSTIYRDTDTQYF. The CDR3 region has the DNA TGTGCCAGTAGTACGATATACAGGGACACAGATACGCAGTATTTT.

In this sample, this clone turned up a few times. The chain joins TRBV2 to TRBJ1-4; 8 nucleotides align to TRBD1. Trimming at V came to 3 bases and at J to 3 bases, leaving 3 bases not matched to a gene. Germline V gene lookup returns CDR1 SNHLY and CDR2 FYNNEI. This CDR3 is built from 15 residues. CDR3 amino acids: CASSEGQAPNEKLFF. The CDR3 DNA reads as TGTGCCAGCAGTGAGGGACAGGCCCCTAATGAAAAACTGTTTTTT.

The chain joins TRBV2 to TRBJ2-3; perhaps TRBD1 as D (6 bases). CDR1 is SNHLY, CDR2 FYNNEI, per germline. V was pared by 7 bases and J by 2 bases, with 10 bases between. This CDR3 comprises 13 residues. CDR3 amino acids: CASNNRVTDTQYF. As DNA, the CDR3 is TGTGCCAGCAATAACAGGGTCACAGATACGCAGTATTTT.

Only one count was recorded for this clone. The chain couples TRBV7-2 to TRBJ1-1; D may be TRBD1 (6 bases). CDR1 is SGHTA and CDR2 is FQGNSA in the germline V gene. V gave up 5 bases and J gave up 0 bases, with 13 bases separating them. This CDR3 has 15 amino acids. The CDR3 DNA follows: TGTGCCAGCAGCCTCAGGGGAACCTTGAACACTGAAGCTTTCTTT. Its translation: CASSLRGTLNTEAFF. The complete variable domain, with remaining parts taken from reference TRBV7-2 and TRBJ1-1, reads GAGVSQSPSNKVTEKGKDVELRCDPISGHTALYWYRQSLGQGLEFLIYFQGNSAPDKSGLPSDRFSAERTGGSVSTLTIQRTQQEDSAVYLCASSLRGTLNTEAFFGQGTRLTVV.

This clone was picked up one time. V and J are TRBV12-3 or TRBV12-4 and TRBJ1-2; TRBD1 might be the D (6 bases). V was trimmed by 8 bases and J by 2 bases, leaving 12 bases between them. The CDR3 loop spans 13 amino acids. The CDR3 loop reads CASRGQLNYGYTF. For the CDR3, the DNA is TGTGCCAGCCGCGGACAGTTGAACTATGGCTACACCTTC.